What follows are 10 T cell receptor beta chains derived from one specimen sequenced in a study of blood T cell repertoires in COVID-19 (TCRdb year 2020). Library preparation used the immunoSEQ multiplex PCR assay. TCRdb obtained this table from immuneACCESS and retained in-frame rearrangements with V and J assigned. These tables miss some clones; where compared with another copy, unresolved V genes account for less than half of the shortfall, and the remainder is unexplained. Across this sample there are about 94,000 clones, with under 90% seen only once. 15% to 20% of the sample lies in the top ten. Sequencing was done on a sample of peripheral blood. These receptors were obtained from a human donor in a cohort sampled during active COVID-19.

The chain links TRBV28 to TRBJ2-7; 7 positions match TRBD1. The V segment lost 5 bases and the J segment 2 bases; nucleotides outside the gene matches: 6. Germline loops: CDR1 MDHEN, CDR2 SYDVKM. CDR3 length: 14 residues. CDR3 region: CASSKQGDPYEQYF. The CDR3 coding sequence is TGTGCCAGCAGTAAGCAGGGGGACCCCTACGAGCAGTACTTC. Drawing the rest from reference TRBV28 and TRBJ2-7, the complete variable domain is DVKVTQSSRYLVKRTGEKVFLECVQDMDHENMFWYRQDPGLGLRLIYFSYDVKMKEKGDIPEGYSVSREKKERFSLILESASTNQTSMYLCASSKQGDPYEQYFGPGTRLTVT.

The chain joins TRBV4-2 to TRBJ2-1; D remains unclear. The V and J ends lost 0 bases and 5 bases respectively, with 8 bases between them. This CDR3 has 14 residues. CDR1 is LGHNA, CDR2 YNFKEQ, per germline. CDR3 sequence: CASSQDIANNEQFF. The CDR3 nucleotides read TGTGCCAGCAGCCAAGATATTGCGAACAATGAGCAGTTCTTC.

The rearrangement uses TRBV5-5 and TRBJ1-6; 7 bases agree with TRBD1. This CDR3 is built from 16 residues. V dropped 4 bases and J dropped 6; count of bases not matched to a gene: 10. Germline V gene data show CDR1 as SGHKS and CDR2 as YYEKEE (reference sequence). DNA for the CDR3: TGTGCCAGCAGCAAAACAGGGGAACCTTCTAATTCACCCCTCCACTTT. This sequence encodes CASSKTGEPSNSPLHF. The variable domain in full, with the rest retrieved from reference TRBV5-5 and TRBJ1-6, is DAGVTQSPTHLIKTRGQQVTLRCSPISGHKSVSWYQQVLGQGPQFIFQYYEKEERGRGNFPDRFSARQFPNYSSELNVNALLLGDSALYLCASSKTGEPSNSPLHFGNGTRLTVT.

J is TRBJ2-7 and V is TRBV2; 7 nucleotides agree with TRBD1. From germline, CDR1 is SNHLY and CDR2 FYNNEI. V was clipped by 0 bases and J by 2 bases; unmatched bases: 7. The CDR3 extends over 16 amino acids. The DNA of the CDR3 is TGTGCCAGCAGTGAAGCCGCCGGGACAGTGGCCTACGAGCAGTACTTC. The encoded protein is CASSEAAGTVAYEQYF.

The chain employs TRBV11-3 and TRBJ2-1, with TRBD2 matching 7 bases. Germline V gene data show CDR1 as SGHNT and CDR2 as YENEEA. CDR3 length equals 14 residues. After removal of 8 bases from V and 1 base from J, the junction contained 5 bases not matched to a gene. CDR3 bases: TGTGCCAGCGCTTCGGGGGGTTCCTACAATGAGCAGTTCTTC. Its protein product is CASASGGSYNEQFF.

This clone was counted only a few times. A read error may produce the germline difference seen at one junction end. The genes are TRBV10-3 and TRBJ2-1, with 10 bases aligning to TRBD2. Germline V gives CDR1 ENHRY, CDR2 SYGVKD. The CDR3 covers 11 residues. CDR3 in amino acids: CAISASGSTVF. In nucleotides, the CDR3 is TGTGCCATCAGCGCTAGCGGGAGTACGGTCTTC.

The chain carries TRBV30 and TRBJ1-4; 7 nucleotides match TRBD1. The CDR3 loop spans 15 amino acids. J was trimmed by 0 bases and V by 5 bases; bases with no gene match: 6. Germline V CDR1 and CDR2: GTSNPN, SVGIG (reference sequence). CDR3 nucleotide sequence: TGTGCCTGGCATAAAGGGACAGCAACTAATGAAAAACTGTTTTTT. It encodes CAWHKGTATNEKLFF.

This chain joins TRBV11-2 and TRBJ1-2, with no clear D. The germline V gene has CDR1 SGHAT and CDR2 FQNNGV. V was trimmed by 6 bases and J by 3 bases, leaving 11 bases between them. The CDR3 runs to 13 residues. The CDR3 region is CASRPPGDYGYTF. CDR3 nucleotide sequence: TGTGCCAGCAGACCGCCAGGTGACTATGGCTACACCTTC.

This clone appeared many times. The V call is TRBV10-2, the J call TRBJ1-2, with TRBD1 as a possible D gene (5 bases). Germline values: CDR1 WSHSY, CDR2 SAAADI. The germline V and J ends were trimmed by 6 bases and 4 bases, with 6 bases remaining between them. CDR3 size: 11 residues. This CDR3 reads CASSDSYGYTF. The DNA for the CDR3 is TGCGCCAGCAGCGACAGCTATGGCTACACCTTC.

V usage is TRBV13 and J usage is TRBJ2-7; 11 nucleotides line up with TRBD2. Germline CDR1 reads PRHDT; CDR2 reads FYEKMQ (reference sequence). The CDR3 has 17 amino acids. Germline trimming cut 5 bases from V and 0 bases from J; bases unmatched to any gene: 9. The DNA of the CDR3 is TGTGCCAGCAGCCAAGTAAGGGGACTAGCGGACTCCTACGAGCAGTACTTC. Its translation is CASSQVRGLADSYEQYF.